This TCR beta chain came from a study of blood T cell repertoires in COVID-19. The CDR3 runs 15 residues. Trimming removed 4 bases from V and 8 bases from J, with 17 bases in between. In germline, CDR1 is MGHDK, CDR2 SYGVNS. Methods used by the authors: Amplification of reference gene primers was used by the study to estimate nucleated cell counts. Sequenced by immunoSEQ multiplex PCR; TCRdb stores in-frame clones only, minus some. V, J and clone size reflect that table, while D and trimming were determined from the DNA. This table has 39,000 or so clones, approximately 93% appearing once. The sequenced sample was peripheral blood. This rearrangement joins TRBV25-1 to TRBJ1-4, with D possibly TRBD1 on 6 matching bases. The source of this sequence is a middle-aged man with active COVID-19. Here the CDR3 reads CASSASTGFREKLFF. In nucleotides, the CDR3 is TGTGCCAGCAGTGCCTCTACAGGGTTTCGGGAAAAACTGTTTTTT.